Shown below are 13 T cell receptor beta chains from a single sample sequenced in a study of T cell responses to AZD1222 COVID-19 vaccine. The repertoire was sequenced with immunoSEQ multiplex PCR; TCRdb's copy has only in-frame clones and lacks some. The top ten clones hold roughly 6.5% of a sample with over 150,000 clones, about nine tenths of them seen once. The sample here was peripheral blood, taken on day 0 of AZD1222 vaccination. Every receptor here comes from an adult in good health.

This sequence joins TRBV9 and TRBJ1-5; D unclear. Germline V gene lookup returns CDR1 SGDLS and CDR2 YYNGEE. Trimming removed 0 bases from V and 3 bases from J, with 4 bases in between. The CDR3 has 13 residues. In nucleotides, the CDR3 is TGTGCCAGCAGCGTAGACGTCAATCAGCCCCAGCATTTT. Its protein product is CASSVDVNQPQHF.

The chain uses TRBV30 and TRBJ2-3, with TRBD1 as a possible D gene (6 bases). The CDR3 runs 11 residues. Germline loops: CDR1 GTSNPN, CDR2 SVGIG (reference sequence). Trimming pared 4 bases from V and 4 bases from J, leaving 6 bases between. Written as DNA, the CDR3 is TGTGCCTGGAACAGGGCAGATACGCAGTATTTT. This translates into CAWNRADTQYF.

The chain uses TRBV19 and TRBJ2-7, with D perhaps matching TRBD1 (5 bases). Germline CDR1 and CDR2: LNHDA and SQIVND (reference sequence). This CDR3 is 17 amino acids long. Trimming pared 3 bases from V and 3 bases from J, leaving 21 bases between. The CDR3 DNA is TGTGCCAGTAGTATTCAGGGATTCTGGGCCACTAACTACGAGCAGTACTTC. Translating it yields CASSIQGFWATNYEQYF.

This chain joins TRBV2 and TRBJ1-4, with 7 bases aligning to TRBD1. Germline V gives CDR1 SNHLY, CDR2 FYNNEI. This CDR3 is 17 amino acids long. V gave up 5 bases and J gave up 0 bases; unmatched junction bases: 9. The CDR3 spells CASSLQGILATNEKLFF. The CDR3 DNA follows: TGTGCCAGCAGTCTACAGGGGATCTTAGCAACTAATGAAAAACTGTTTTTT.

The chain employs TRBV5-1 and TRBJ1-3; D uncertain. Germline assignment: CDR1 SGHRS and CDR2 YFSETQ. The CDR3 extends over 14 amino acids. V lost 3 bases to trimming and J lost 1 base, with 8 bases between them. The CDR3 sequence is CASSSGSSGNTIYF. CDR3 coding DNA: TGCGCCAGCAGCTCCGGTTCTTCTGGAAACACCATATATTTT.

The rearrangement uses TRBV7-2 and TRBJ2-1, with a weak D call TRBD2 (6 bases). Germline loops: CDR1 SGHTA, CDR2 FQGNSA. The CDR3 is made up of 15 amino acids. Trimming stripped 6 bases from V and 4 bases from J, with 16 bases between. In nucleotides, the CDR3 is TGTGCCAGCAGTGCGCCGGGACTGGGATACAATGAGCAGTTCTTC. Protein: CASSAPGLGYNEQFF.

In regard to this clone: Other DNA variants within this sample encode the same CDR3. The gene calls are TRBV19 and TRBJ1-6; D is perhaps TRBD1 (5 bases). Trimming cost V 3 bases and J 7 bases, with 7 bases left between them. Germline lookup yields CDR1 LNHDA and CDR2 SQIVND (reference sequence). CDR3 length: 13 residues. CDR3 in amino acids: CASSMEGNSPLHF. The DNA for the CDR3 is TGTGCCAGTAGTATGGAGGGGAATTCACCCCTCCACTTT.

The CDR3 sequence is CASSQTGQGNTEAFF. The DNA for the CDR3 is TGTGCCAGCAGTCAAACGGGACAGGGGAACACTGAAGCTTTCTTT. V is TRBV6-5 and J is TRBJ1-1; 9 positions agree with TRBD1. Germline V CDR1 and CDR2: MNHEY, SVGAGI. The CDR3 has 15 residues. The trim removed 5 bases at V and 1 base at J, leaving 5 bases unmatched.

The chain links TRBV19 to TRBJ2-1, with 7 bases matching TRBD1. J was trimmed by 6 bases and V by 8 bases; bases with no gene match: 10. This CDR3 comprises 14 residues. Germline V gene lookup returns CDR1 LNHDA and CDR2 SQIVND (reference sequence). CDR3 amino acids: CASSRGRTINEQFF. DNA of the CDR3: TGTGCCAGTTCAAGGGGGCGAACAATCAATGAGCAGTTCTTC.

This chain links TRBV28 with TRBJ1-5; the match to TRBD1 covers 10 bases. Trimming cost V 4 bases and J 5 bases; bases outside gene matches: 8. The CDR3 is made up of 16 amino acids. The germline V gene has CDR1 MDHEN and CDR2 SYDVKM. As DNA, the CDR3 is TGTGCCAGCAGTTCCCCGGGACAGGGGACGGATCAGCCCCAGCATTTT. Amino acids: CASSSPGQGTDQPQHF.

This clone came up once. The genes are TRBV4-1 and TRBJ1-1, with D perhaps TRBD1 (6 bases). Germline V gene lookup returns CDR1 MGHRA and CDR2 YSYEKL. CDR3 length: 13 amino acids. V was clipped by 5 bases and J by 4 bases, with 11 bases between them. The CDR3 nucleotides read TGCGCCAGCAGCACCCACAGGGCCACTGAAGCTTTCTTT. This translates into CASSTHRATEAFF.

The V gene is TRBV5-1, the J gene TRBJ2-6, with D possibly matching TRBD2 (6 bases). The CDR3 length is 18 residues. Trimming took 0 bases from V and 2 from J, leaving 15 bases between them. The germline V gene encodes CDR1 SGHRS and CDR2 YFSETQ. The CDR3 DNA sequence: TGCGCCAGCAGCTTGGCGGGGGAACGGGTCGCTGGGGCCAACGTCCTGACTTTC. Amino acids: CASSLAGERVAGANVLTF.

The chain combines TRBV6-1 with TRBJ1-6; no definite D call. The CDR3 is made up of 17 amino acids. Germline CDR1 and CDR2: MNHNS and SASEGT. Trimming removed 0 bases at V and 9 bases at J, with 18 bases between. CDR3 protein: CASSEADVGAGISPLHF. The DNA for the CDR3 is TGTGCCAGCAGTGAAGCGGACGTGGGCGCCGGGATTTCACCCCTCCACTTT.